This T cell receptor beta chain is drawn from a study of cytomegalovirus exposure and HLA in healthy donors. Findings and caveats of the study: In a later analysis, at a false discovery rate of 0.05, roughly 17,000 TCR beta sequences matched HLA alleles. Overall, around 160 TCR beta chains were annotated as cytomegalovirus-associated.

Worth noting for this clone: The antigen remains unidentified.

With 60 Vbeta and 13 Jbeta primers, the PCR was carried out. Original analysis: The count from a later analysis was some 81 million unique TCR beta chains, about 10 million of them shared. Sequenced by immunoSEQ multiplex PCR; TCRdb stores in-frame clones only, minus some. V, J and clone size reflect that table, while D and trimming were determined from the DNA. The data contain some 140,000 clones, 65% to 75% of them singletons. Germline values: CDR1 SGHVS, CDR2 FNYEAQ. The CDR3 extends over 13 amino acids. The trim removed 3 bases at V and 9 bases at J, leaving 3 bases unmatched. The gene calls are TRBV7-6 and TRBJ2-1, with 9 positions matching TRBD2. This TCR was recovered from a man younger than 35 in good health and CMV-seronegative. Sequenced sample: PBMCs. The CDR3 protein is CASSFAGGREQFF. As DNA, the CDR3 is TGTGCCAGCAGCTTCGCGGGGGGGCGTGAGCAGTTCTTC.